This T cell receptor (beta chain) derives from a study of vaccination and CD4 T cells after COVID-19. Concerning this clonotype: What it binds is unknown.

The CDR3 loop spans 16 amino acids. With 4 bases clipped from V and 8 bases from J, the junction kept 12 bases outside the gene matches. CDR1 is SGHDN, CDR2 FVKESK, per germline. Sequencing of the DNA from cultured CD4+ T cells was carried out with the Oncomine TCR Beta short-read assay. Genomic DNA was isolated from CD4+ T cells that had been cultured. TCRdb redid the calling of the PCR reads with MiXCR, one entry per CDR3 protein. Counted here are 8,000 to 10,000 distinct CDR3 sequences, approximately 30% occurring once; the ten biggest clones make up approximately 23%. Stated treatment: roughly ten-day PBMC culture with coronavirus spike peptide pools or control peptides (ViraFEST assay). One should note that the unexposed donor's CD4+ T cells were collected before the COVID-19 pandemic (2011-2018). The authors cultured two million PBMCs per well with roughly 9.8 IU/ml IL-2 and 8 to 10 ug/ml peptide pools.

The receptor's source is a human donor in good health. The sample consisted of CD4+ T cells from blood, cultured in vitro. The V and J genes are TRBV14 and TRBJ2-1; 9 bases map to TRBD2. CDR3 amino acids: CASSLRGGGRGDEQFF. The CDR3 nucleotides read TGTGCCAGCAGCCTCCGAGGGGGCGGGAGGGGCGATGAGCAGTTCTTC.